One sample yielded the 21 T cell receptor beta chains listed below, sequenced in a study of cytomegalovirus exposure and HLA in healthy donors. Here immunoSEQ multiplex PCR was the method, and the copy in TCRdb shows in-frame clones only, minus some. The data show about 240,000 clones, with around 85% seen just once and 1.2% held by the top ten. Sequenced sample: PBMCs. The receptors shown here come from a woman in her twenties or thirties in good health and CMV-seropositive.

The table lists this clone with a few counts. The V gene is TRBV14, the J gene TRBJ1-1; D is uncertain. CDR1 and CDR2 from the germline V gene are SGHDN and FVKESK. The CDR3 totals 15 residues. V lost 5 bases and J lost 1, with 14 bases in between. The CDR3 DNA follows: TGTGCCAGCAGCTCGGGGAAGGAGAAGAACACTGAAGCTTTCTTT. As protein: CASSSGKEKNTEAFF.

This chain joins TRBV23-1 and TRBJ2-2, with 13 bases matching TRBD2. TRBV23-1 is sorted into the ORF group, with uncertain function. Trimming at V came to 2 bases and at J to 5 bases, leaving 8 bases not matched to a gene. The CDR3 is made up of 18 amino acids. CDR3 bases: TGCGCCAGCAGTCAAGTCCCTACTAGCGGGAGGGGTACCGGGGAGCTGTTTTTT. It translates to CASSQVPTSGRGTGELFF.

V gene TRBV6-1 combines with J gene TRBJ2-7; tentative D call: TRBD1 (5 bases). The CDR3 loop spans 13 amino acids. Germline V gene sequence: CDR1 MNHNS, CDR2 SASEGT. V was cut by 4 bases and J by 0 bases, with 7 bases left in between. CDR3 coding DNA: TGTGCCAGCAGTGTCCAGGGCTCCTACGAGCAGTACTTC. It yields the protein CASSVQGSYEQYF.

V is TRBV5-1 and J is TRBJ1-5; 7 bases are a match to TRBD1. This CDR3 comprises 16 residues. CDR1 is SGHRS, CDR2 YFSETQ, per germline. With 0 bases clipped from V and 3 bases from J, the junction kept 6 bases outside the gene matches. The CDR3 DNA sequence: TGCGCCAGCAGCTTGGGGGATGGGACAGTCAATCAGCCCCAGCATTTT. Translating gives CASSLGDGTVNQPQHF.

V usage is TRBV2 and J usage is TRBJ2-1, with 8 bases matching TRBD2. The germline V gene encodes CDR1 SNHLY and CDR2 FYNNEI. V lost 6 bases, J lost 6 bases, and 4 bases stayed unmatched. The CDR3 has 13 amino acids. CDR3 protein: CASSRTSSNEQFF. Written as DNA, the CDR3 is TGTGCCAGCAGCCGGACTAGCTCCAATGAGCAGTTCTTC.

The V gene is TRBV18, the J gene TRBJ2-7; TRBD2 aligns across 7 bases. J lost 2 bases, V lost 3 bases, and 7 bases had no gene match. Germline CDR1 is KGHSH and CDR2 is LQKENI. CDR3 size: 15 residues. The DNA of the CDR3 is TGTGCCAGCTCACCGCTTGCGGGAGATCCCTACGAGCAGTACTTC. Translated, it gives CASSPLAGDPYEQYF.

The chain joins TRBV27 to TRBJ2-7, with D perhaps TRBD1 (5 bases). CDR3 length: 14 amino acids. CDR1 is MNHEY and CDR2 is SMNVEV in the germline V gene (reference sequence). Trimming cost V 2 bases and J 7 bases, with 15 bases left between them. CDR3 coding DNA: TGTGCCAGCAGTTTAATCCAGGCCGCAGGGGAGCAGTACTTC. Its protein product is CASSLIQAAGEQYF.

This clone was observed once. The genes are TRBV4-2 and TRBJ2-1; 8 bases are shared with TRBD2. This CDR3 comprises 16 residues. Germline V gives CDR1 LGHNA, CDR2 YNFKEQ. After removal of 4 bases from V and 6 bases from J, the junction contained 11 bases not matched to a gene. CDR3 in DNA: TGTGCCAGCAGCCGCCTTCCAGCGGGAGCAAGCAATGAGCAGTTCTTC. The encoded protein is CASSRLPAGASNEQFF.

The count of this clone is one. The chain joins TRBV19 to TRBJ2-1, with D possibly being TRBD1 (6 bases). The germline gives CDR1 LNHDA, CDR2 SQIVND (reference sequence). Trimming removed 5 bases at V and 4 bases at J, with 9 bases between. CDR3 length equals 13 residues. Here the CDR3 reads CASSPGQYNEQFF. CDR3 sequence (DNA): TGTGCCAGTAGTCCAGGACAGTACAATGAGCAGTTCTTC.

This clone was observed once. This chain uses TRBV6-1 with TRBJ1-5, with D perhaps matching TRBD1 (5 bases). CDR3 size: 14 residues. V gave up 4 bases and J gave up 6 bases, with 13 bases separating them. Germline V gives CDR1 MNHNS, CDR2 SASEGT. The CDR3 DNA sequence: TGTGCCAGCAGTGTGTCGGGGGGAGGTCAGCCCCAGCATTTT. This codes for CASSVSGGGQPQHF.

The chain's CDR3 is CASSPGTGRWNTGELFF. The CDR3 DNA reads TGTGCCAGCAGCCCAGGGACAGGTCGCTGGAACACCGGGGAGCTGTTTTTT. The chain has TRBV11-3 and TRBJ2-2; TRBD1 matches 8 bases. The CDR3 sequence is 17 residues long. CDR1 and CDR2 (germline): SGHNT, YENEEA. V lost 5 bases, J lost 1 base, and 9 bases stayed unmatched.

This sequence joins TRBV6-4 and TRBJ1-1; 8 bases are a match to TRBD1. The trim removed 3 bases at V and 5 bases at J, leaving 5 bases unmatched. CDR1 and CDR2 (germline): MRHNA, SNTAGT. The length of the CDR3 is 14 residues. CDR3 sequence reads: CASSDTDRGTEAFF. Written as DNA, the CDR3 is TGTGCCAGCAGTGATACCGACAGGGGAACTGAAGCTTTCTTT.

The chain employs TRBV10-3 and TRBJ2-1, with unresolved D. CDR1 is ENHRY and CDR2 is SYGVKD in the germline V gene. This CDR3 contains 14 residues. Deletions cut 7 bases from V and 3 bases from J, with 13 bases between. This CDR3 is CAITAQSGYNEQFF. The CDR3 DNA follows: TGTGCCATCACTGCACAGTCAGGCTACAATGAGCAGTTCTTC.

The CDR3, as DNA: TGTGCCAGCAGCTCATCGGGACTAGAGTACAATGAGCAGTTCTTC. This gives the protein CASSSSGLEYNEQFF. The V call is TRBV7-8, the J call TRBJ2-1, with 8 bases matching TRBD2. The CDR3 runs to 15 residues. Germline V gene data show CDR1 as SGHVS and CDR2 as FQNEAQ. V trimming: 4 bases; J trimming: 4 bases; junction bases outside the gene matches: 6.

This rearrangement joins TRBV27 to TRBJ2-5, with 14 nucleotides matching TRBD2. Trimming at V came to 4 bases and at J to 9 bases, leaving 13 bases not matched to a gene. The V gene's germline CDR1 is MNHEY and CDR2 SMNVEV (reference sequence). The CDR3 covers 17 residues. CDR3 sequence (DNA): TGTGCCAGCAGTTCAAATACCGGGACTAGCGGGAGAGGGGCCCAGTACTTC. This codes for CASSSNTGTSGRGAQYF.

This chain uses TRBV29-1 with TRBJ2-5; 11 nucleotides align to TRBD1. V shed 3 bases, J shed 4 bases, and the junction held 7 bases outside the gene matches. Germline CDR1 and CDR2: SQVTM and ANQGSEA. The CDR3 has 15 amino acids. Here the CDR3 reads CSVDEGQGVGETQYF. The DNA of the CDR3 is TGCAGCGTTGATGAGGGACAGGGGGTTGGAGAGACCCAGTACTTC.

The V and J genes are TRBV4-1 and TRBJ1-5; perhaps TRBD1 as D (6 bases). Germline values: CDR1 MGHRA, CDR2 YSYEKL. The length of the CDR3 is 19 residues. V lost 0 bases, J lost 8 bases, and 26 bases lay in between. CDR3 amino acids: CASSQESSGGLESGKPQHF. DNA for the CDR3: TGCGCCAGCAGCCAAGAAAGCTCGGGGGGCCTCGAGTCCGGAAAGCCCCAGCATTTT.

The chain combines TRBV5-4 with TRBJ2-1, with 10 bases lining up with TRBD2. The CDR3 has 14 residues. Unmatched junction bases numbered 5, after V lost 4 bases and J lost 7 bases. The germline V gene encodes CDR1 SGHNT and CDR2 YYREEE (reference sequence). The DNA for the CDR3 is TGTGCCAGCAGCCCGAGGACTAGCGGAAATGAGCAGTTCTTC. Amino acids: CASSPRTSGNEQFF.

The CDR3 nucleotides read TGTGCCACCAGCAGAGAATGGGCAGTGCCAGGGGAGCTGTTTTTT. Its protein product is CATSREWAVPGELFF. The chain joins TRBV15 to TRBJ2-2; D gene unclear. CDR1 is LNHNV and CDR2 is YYDKDF in the germline V gene (reference sequence). V lost 0 bases and J 8 bases, leaving 13 bases between the germline ends. The CDR3 extends over 15 amino acids.

This sequence joins TRBV29-1 and TRBJ1-1, with 7 nucleotides matching TRBD1. This CDR3 has 14 residues. V dropped 1 base and J dropped 5; count of bases not matched to a gene: 7. Germline-derived CDR1 and CDR2 are SQVTM and ANQGSEA. In DNA, the CDR3 is TGCAGCGTTGAAGGTGACAGGGAAAATACTGAAGCTTTCTTT. Its protein is CSVEGDRENTEAFF.

The rearrangement links TRBV19 to TRBJ1-4; 7 bases fit TRBD1. This CDR3 has 14 amino acids. The V and J ends lost 6 bases and 5 bases, in that order; junction bases with no gene match: 6. The V gene's germline CDR1 is LNHDA and CDR2 SQIVND (reference sequence). This CDR3 is CASRMDRNNEKLFF. DNA of the CDR3: TGTGCCAGTAGGATGGACAGGAACAATGAAAAACTGTTTTTT.